The clone carrying this TCR beta chain was observed a handful of times. What it binds is unknown. The sample originates from a study of cytomegalovirus exposure and HLA in healthy donors. As for the study in general: The study's early data release held 75 million to 95 million unique TCRs from HLA-typed donors.

Regarding the study as a whole: The Asian-associated ancestry cluster reportedly had fewer N-insertions than the roughly 670-donor mean in a later analysis. Rare sequences made up most TCRs, while some public TCRs were found in many donors.

PCR primers comprised 60 Vbeta and 13 Jbeta primers. Per the original methods: Later analysis identified tens of millions of unique TCR beta chains, roughly 11 million shared. TCRdb's copy holds only in-frame clones and misses some; the assay was immunoSEQ multiplex PCR. V, J and clone size reflect that table, while D and trimming were determined from the DNA. The sample carries roughly 98,000 clones, 65% to 75% recorded once. V was clipped by 0 bases and J by 0 bases, with 6 bases between them. This CDR3 spans 14 amino acids. In germline, CDR1 is SGHRS, CDR2 YFSETQ. V is TRBV5-1 and J is TRBJ1-2; no clear D gene. This TCR was sampled from a woman between 70 and 85 years old in good health and CMV-seropositive. Sequencing input: PBMCs. CDR3 nucleotide sequence: TGCGCCAGCAGCTTGGAAGCATCTAACTATGGCTACACCTTC. Amino acid sequence: CASSLEASNYGYTF. The full variable domain, rest sourced from reference TRBV5-1 and TRBJ1-2, is KAGVTQTPRYLIKTRGQQVTLSCSPISGHRSVSWYQQTPGQGLQFLFEYFSETQRNKGNFPGRFSGRQFSNSRSEMNVSTLELGDSALYLCASSLEASNYGYTFGSGTRLTVV.